This T cell receptor beta chain originates from a study of graft-versus-host responses after intestinal transplantation. Study in general: Transplants given to recipients were multivisceral, liver-intestinal, or isolated intestinal. Anti-thymocyte globulin induction was given to all recipients, followed by tacrolimus and steroids for roughly three years.

Comment on this clone: Its antigen is not identified.

The ends lost 5 bases at V and 4 bases at J; junction bases unmatched: 12. This CDR3 has 16 amino acids. From germline, CDR1 is MNHEY and CDR2 SMNVEV (reference sequence). Study observations and caveats: Where graft-donor T cell macrochimerism was present, patients had high graft-versus-host to host-versus-graft clonal ratios in allografts.

Generated by immunoSEQ multiplex PCR, the TCRdb table keeps only in-frame clones and is missing some. The table includes roughly 120,000 clones, around 93% detected once. The receptor was derived from a human donor who received an intestinal transplant. Sequences were derived from unstimulated CD8+ T cells sorted from spleen or lymph node cells, sampled before intestinal transplant. The V gene is TRBV27, the J gene TRBJ2-7; TRBD2 matches 9 bases. CDR3 DNA sequence: TGTGCCAGCAGTATCGAAACTCCTGCGGGAGGGTACGAGCAGTACTTC. Protein product: CASSIETPAGGYEQYF.